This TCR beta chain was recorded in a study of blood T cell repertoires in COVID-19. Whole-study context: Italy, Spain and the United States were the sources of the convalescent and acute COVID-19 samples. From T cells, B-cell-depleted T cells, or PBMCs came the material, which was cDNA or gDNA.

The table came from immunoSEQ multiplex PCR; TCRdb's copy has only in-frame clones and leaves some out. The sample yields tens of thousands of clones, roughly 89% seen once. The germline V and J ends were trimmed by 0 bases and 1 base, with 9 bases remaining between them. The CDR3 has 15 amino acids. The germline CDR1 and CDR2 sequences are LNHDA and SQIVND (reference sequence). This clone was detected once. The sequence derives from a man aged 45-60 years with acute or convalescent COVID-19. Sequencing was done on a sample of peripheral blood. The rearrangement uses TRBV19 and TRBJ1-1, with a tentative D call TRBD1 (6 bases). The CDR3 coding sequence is TGTGCCAGTAGTATAGATGGCAGGGGGAACACTGAAGCTTTCTTT. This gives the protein CASSIDGRGNTEAFF.